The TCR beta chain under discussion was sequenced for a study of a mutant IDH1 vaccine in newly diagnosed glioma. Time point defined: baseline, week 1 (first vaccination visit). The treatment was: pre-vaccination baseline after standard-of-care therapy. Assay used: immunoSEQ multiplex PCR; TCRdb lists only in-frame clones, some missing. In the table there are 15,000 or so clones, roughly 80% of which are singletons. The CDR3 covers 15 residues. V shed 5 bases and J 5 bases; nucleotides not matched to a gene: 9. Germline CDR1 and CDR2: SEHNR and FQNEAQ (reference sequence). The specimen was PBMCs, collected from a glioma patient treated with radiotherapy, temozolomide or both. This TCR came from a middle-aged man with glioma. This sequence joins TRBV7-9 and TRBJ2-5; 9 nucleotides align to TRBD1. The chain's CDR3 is CASSQKTGGGETQYF. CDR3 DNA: TGTGCCAGCAGCCAAAAGACAGGGGGTGGGGAGACCCAGTACTTC.